This passage covers 19 T cell receptor beta chains from one sample sequenced in a study of blood T cell repertoires in COVID-19. Produced via immunoSEQ multiplex PCR; TCRdb's table is partial and in-frame only. The sample shows 170,000 or so clones, 85% to 90% of them seen only once. Sequencing was performed on peripheral blood. Every receptor here comes from a man aged 50 to 60 with active or convalescent COVID-19.

CDR3 region: CASSLVLAGAYEQYF. CDR3 sequence (DNA): TGTGCCAGCAGTTTAGTCCTAGCGGGTGCGTACGAGCAGTACTTC. The chain is built from TRBV27 and TRBJ2-7; TRBD2 aligns across 8 bases. Trimming took 2 bases from V and 4 from J; bases not matched to a gene: 7. CDR3 length: 15 residues. Germline V gene lookup returns CDR1 MNHEY and CDR2 SMNVEV (reference sequence).

The chain employs TRBV6-7 and TRBJ1-5; perhaps TRBD1 as D (5 bases). TRBV6-7 has ORF status, its function being uncertain. The CDR3 sequence is 14 residues long. Trimming cost V 6 bases and J 4 bases, with 13 bases left between them. The CDR3 is CASRPDRMNQPQHF. CDR3 DNA: TGTGCCAGCAGGCCCGACAGAATGAATCAGCCCCAGCATTTT.

The V gene is TRBV7-6, the J gene TRBJ2-5, with a weak D call TRBD2 (7 bases). V was cut by 5 bases and J by 1 base, with 20 bases left in between. The CDR3 spans 17 residues. The V gene's germline CDR1 is SGHVS and CDR2 FNYEAQ. CDR3 amino acids: CASSPSWGGPRQETQYF. CDR3 bases: TGTGCCAGCAGCCCTTCTTGGGGGGGCCCCCGCCAAGAGACCCAGTACTTC.

The chain employs TRBV15 and TRBJ1-1; TRBD1 is a possible D gene (6 bases). The CDR3 is 16 residues long. Trimming left V 3 bases short and J 0 bases short, with 14 bases between. Germline CDR1 is LNHNV and CDR2 is YYDKDF (reference sequence). Written as DNA, the CDR3 is TGTGCCACCAGCAGGGGAACAGGGATACTGAACACTGAAGCTTTCTTT. Amino acid sequence: CATSRGTGILNTEAFF.

There are a few counts of this clone. The V and J genes are TRBV6-1 and TRBJ2-2, with D unclear. The V gene's germline CDR1 is MNHNS and CDR2 SASEGT. The CDR3 spans 16 residues. The V and J ends lost 4 bases and 2 bases respectively, with 14 bases between them. The CDR3 loop reads CASSGVRRANTGELFF. CDR3 nucleotides: TGTGCCAGCAGTGGTGTTAGAAGAGCTAACACCGGGGAGCTGTTTTTT.

The chain links TRBV14 to TRBJ2-1; 12 bases line up with TRBD2. Germline CDR1 is SGHDN and CDR2 is FVKESK. The CDR3 spans 16 residues. Trimming cost V 2 bases and J 6 bases; bases outside gene matches: 5. The CDR3 DNA is TGTGCCAGCAGCCAACGAACTAGCGGGAGGAGCAATGAGCAGTTCTTC. Its protein product is CASSQRTSGRSNEQFF.

This clone was recorded only once. This rearrangement joins TRBV5-6 to TRBJ2-7, with D maybe TRBD1 (6 bases). There are 13 residues in the CDR3. Germline CDR1 is SGHDT and CDR2 is YYEEEE. V dropped 5 bases and J dropped 3 bases, with 12 bases sitting between them. CDR3 sequence: CASRATGLYEQYF. CDR3 nucleotides: TGTGCCAGCAGGGCCACAGGGCTCTACGAGCAGTACTTC.

The chain couples TRBV10-3 to TRBJ1-2, with D possibly TRBD1 on 5 matching bases. Trimming left V 4 bases short and J 2 bases short, with 23 bases between. The CDR3 has 18 amino acids. Germline V lookup: CDR1 ENHRY, CDR2 SYGVKD. The CDR3 protein is CAISATTIGAGPNYGYTF. CDR3 nucleotides: TGTGCCATCAGTGCCACTACTATAGGAGCGGGGCCAAACTATGGCTACACCTTC.

The chain recombines TRBV11-2 with TRBJ1-2, with D perhaps matching TRBD1 (5 bases). The length of the CDR3 is 12 residues. Germline CDR1 is SGHAT and CDR2 is FQNNGV. V was trimmed by 5 bases and J by 8 bases, leaving 12 bases between them. The CDR3 is CASSPDSWGYTF. DNA of the CDR3: TGTGCCAGCAGCCCAGACAGTTGGGGCTACACCTTC.

The chain combines TRBV6-5 with TRBJ1-5, with 9 bases matching TRBD1. V lost 4 bases, J lost 5 bases, and 3 bases stayed unmatched. From germline, CDR1 is MNHEY and CDR2 SVGAGI. The CDR3 sequence is 14 residues long. The CDR3 protein is CASSWTGEHQPQHF. CDR3 in DNA: TGTGCCAGCAGTTGGACAGGGGAACATCAGCCCCAGCATTTT.

The chain joins TRBV18 to TRBJ2-7, with D possibly being TRBD1 (5 bases). The CDR3 spans 16 residues. V was shortened by 3 bases and J by 4 bases, with 19 bases between the two germline ends. Germline CDR1 and CDR2: KGHSH and LQKENI. CDR3 region: CASSPASDRYGYEQYF. The CDR3 DNA reads as TGTGCCAGCTCACCCGCTTCCGACAGATACGGGTACGAGCAGTACTTC.

V is TRBV4-1 and J is TRBJ1-2; the D is unclear. Germline CDR1 and CDR2: MGHRA and YSYEKL. Trimming left V 8 bases short and J 4 bases short, with 17 bases between. The CDR3 has 14 residues. CDR3 protein: CASSKESGIYGYTF. CDR3 coding DNA: TGCGCCAGCTCGAAAGAATCCGGGATCTATGGCTACACCTTC.

The J gene is TRBJ1-2, the V gene TRBV4-1, with D maybe TRBD1 (5 bases). The V gene's germline CDR1 is MGHRA and CDR2 YSYEKL. This CDR3 has 14 residues. V lost 4 bases, J lost 8 bases, and 17 bases lay in between. CDR3 region: CASSLLGGSGGYTF. In DNA, the CDR3 is TGCGCCAGCAGCCTTCTTGGGGGGAGCGGAGGCTACACCTTC.

The V call is TRBV11-3, the J call TRBJ1-5; D not resolved. The germline gives CDR1 SGHNT, CDR2 YENEEA. The germline V and J ends were trimmed by 4 bases and 0 bases, with 7 bases remaining between them. The CDR3 is 14 residues long. This CDR3 is CASSSTNSNQPQHF. For the CDR3, the DNA is TGTGCCAGCAGCTCAACAAATAGCAATCAGCCCCAGCATTTT. Full variable domain (rest looked up from reference TRBV11-3 and TRBJ1-5): EAGVVQSPRYKIIEKKQPVAFWCNPISGHNTLYWYLQNLGQGPELLIRYENEEAVDDSQLPKDRFSAERLKGVDSTLKIQPAELGDSAVYLCASSSTNSNQPQHFGDGTRLSIL.

Points on this clone: The junction shows a germline mismatch at one end, possibly a read error. The chain joins TRBV19 to TRBJ1-2, with 7 nucleotides matching TRBD1. Germline loops: CDR1 LNHDA, CDR2 SQIVND (reference sequence). There are 14 residues in the CDR3. DNA for the CDR3: TGTGCCAGTAGGAATCAGGGGGATCCCTATGGATACACCTTC. Translation: CASRNQGDPYGYTF.

This chain connects TRBV16 to TRBJ1-1, with 7 bases identical to TRBD1. CDR1 and CDR2 from the germline V gene are KGHSY and FQNENV. After removal of 0 bases from V and 5 bases from J, the junction contained 21 bases not matched to a gene. The CDR3 extends over 20 amino acids. CDR3: CASSQSWRQGGTGTRTEAFF. The CDR3 bases are TGTGCCAGCAGCCAATCGTGGAGACAGGGCGGGACGGGGACGAGAACTGAAGCTTTCTTT.

This chain joins TRBV6-6 and TRBJ1-3; D is uncertain. The CDR3 is 16 residues long. Germline V lookup: CDR1 MNHNY, CDR2 SVGAGI (reference sequence). Trimming removed 5 bases from V and 0 bases from J, with 14 bases in between. The CDR3 nucleotides read TGTGCCAGCAGTCGGGTTTGGGCAGCCTCTGGAAACACCATATATTTT. Amino acids: CASSRVWAASGNTIYF.

This chain joins TRBV20-1 and TRBJ2-1; 13 nucleotides line up with TRBD2. The V segment lost 3 bases and the J segment 4 bases; nucleotides outside the gene matches: 9. The CDR3 runs to 17 residues. CDR1 and CDR2 (germline): DFQATT, SNEGSKA (reference sequence). CDR3 nucleotides: TGCAGTGCTAGTAATGGACTAGCGGGGGTCAATTACAATGAGCAGTTCTTC. Translating gives CSASNGLAGVNYNEQFF.

This clone has just one count. The V gene is TRBV6-5, the J gene TRBJ2-7; perhaps TRBD1 as D (6 bases). Between the trimmed V and J ends, which lost 6 bases and 2 bases, there was a span of 14 bases. Germline CDR1 reads MNHEY; CDR2 reads SVGAGI. CDR3 length: 14 amino acids. DNA for the CDR3: TGTGCCAGCAGCGGCAGGGACACCGCCTACGAGCAGTACTTC. Translation: CASSGRDTAYEQYF.